The 30 T cell receptor beta chains given below trace back to one sample, sequenced in a study of beta chain features in type 1 diabetes. Of the isolated RNA, all was reverse transcribed, and so the sequenced material was expressed TCRB transcripts. Generated by immunoSEQ multiplex PCR, the TCRdb table keeps only in-frame clones and is missing some. The sample has roughly 450,000 clones; roughly an eighth are singletons. The sample comprised naive CD4+ T cells from blood. These receptor sequences come from a woman between 18 and 29 years old in good health.

This clone was recorded a few times. The genes are TRBV4-3 and TRBJ1-2; the match to TRBD1 covers 10 bases. The V gene's germline CDR1 is LGHNA and CDR2 YSLEER. This CDR3 region has 14 residues. The junction had 1 base not matched to a gene; V was cut back by 1 base and J by 5 bases. The CDR3 DNA follows: TGCGCCAGCAGCCAAGGGACAGGGGGATATGGCTACACCTTC. Residues: CASSQGTGGYGYTF.

The chain has TRBV7-2 and TRBJ1-5; 7 bases are shared with TRBD1. This CDR3 has 14 residues. V was clipped by 8 bases and J by 4 bases; unmatched bases: 8. The germline V gene has CDR1 SGHTA and CDR2 FQGNSA. The CDR3 spells CASSGQELNQPQHF. The CDR3 region has the DNA TGTGCCAGCTCTGGACAGGAGTTAAATCAGCCCCAGCATTTT.

The table lists this clone with a few counts. This sequence joins TRBV7-8 and TRBJ2-1; 7 nucleotides agree with TRBD2. Per the germline V gene, CDR1 is SGHVS and CDR2 is FQNEAQ. This CDR3 is built from 14 residues. V trimming: 5 bases; J trimming: 5 bases; junction bases outside the gene matches: 6. CDR3 bases: TGTGCCAGCAGCCCGGGGAGGGCGAACAATGAGCAGTTCTTC. The encoded protein is CASSPGRANNEQFF.

The sample holds a few counts of this clone. One end of the junction varies from germline; a read error may be responsible. The chain links TRBV7-7 to TRBJ2-2; a weak D match, TRBD2 (5 bases). This CDR3 region has 14 residues. Germline-derived CDR1 and CDR2 are SSHAT and FNYEAQ (reference sequence). CDR3 amino acids: CASSALANTGELFF. The CDR3 DNA follows: TGTGCTAGCAGCGCACTAGCGAACACCGGGGAGCTGTTTTTT.

This clone was seen only a few times. The chain combines TRBV30 with TRBJ1-1; a weak D match, TRBD1 (5 bases). The CDR3 contains 15 residues. Looked up from germline, CDR1 is GTSNPN and CDR2 is SVGIG (reference sequence). V lost 3 bases to trimming and J lost 9 bases, with 23 bases between them. The CDR3 DNA is TGTGCCTGGAGACCGGAGACAGTCAGTAGTTCCAAAGCTTTCTTT. This codes for CAWRPETVSSSKAFF.

The V call is TRBV23-1, the J call TRBJ1-6; D not resolved. TRBV23-1 is identified as an open reading frame with a role that is uncertain. V lost 9 bases, J lost 3 bases, and 12 bases lay in between. This CDR3 contains 14 residues. The CDR3 region has the DNA TGCGCCAGGAGGGCTGGGGTCTATAATTCACCCCTCCACTTT. Encoded protein: CARRAGVYNSPLHF.

The chain recombines TRBV4-3 with TRBJ2-4, with 8 bases lining up with TRBD2. V dropped 0 bases and J dropped 13; count of bases not matched to a gene: 11. Germline CDR1 reads LGHNA; CDR2 reads YSLEER. There are 15 residues in the CDR3. CDR3 sequence (DNA): TGCGCCAGCAGCCAAGATTCCGGGGGGGCGCAAGCCCAGTACTTC. Protein product: CASSQDSGGAQAQYF.

J is TRBJ2-7 and V is TRBV7-8; TRBD2 is a possible D gene (5 bases). Germline V gives CDR1 SGHVS, CDR2 FQNEAQ. The V gene lost 1 base and the J gene lost 2 bases, with 12 bases spanning the gap. CDR3 size: 15 residues. As DNA, the CDR3 is TGTGCCAGCAGCTTAGATCTGAGGAGGCCCTACGAGCAGTACTTC. Translating it yields CASSLDLRRPYEQYF.

This clone was seen a handful of times. The chain couples TRBV7-2 to TRBJ1-2, with D unclear. The length of the CDR3 is 14 residues. The germline V gene encodes CDR1 SGHTA and CDR2 FQGNSA. The V gene lost 5 bases and the J gene lost 7 bases, with 17 bases spanning the gap. The CDR3 nucleotides are TGTGCCAGCAGCAAAGGACCCCTGGAGGCTGGCTACACCTTC. Translating gives CASSKGPLEAGYTF.

This clone was picked up a small number of times. The chain has TRBV5-8 and TRBJ1-4; TRBD1 matches 10 bases. Germline CDR1 is SGHTS and CDR2 is YDEGEE. CDR3 length: 17 amino acids. J gave up 8 bases and V 1 base, and 11 bases lay outside the gene matches. The CDR3 here is CASSLISPGQGKEKLFF. In DNA form, the CDR3 reads TGTGCCAGCAGCTTGATCTCCCCGGGACAGGGGAAGGAAAAACTGTTTTTT.

A word on this clone: This sample includes further DNA sequences coding for the same CDR3. J is TRBJ1-2 and V is TRBV15; the D gene is possibly TRBD1 (5 bases). The CDR3 runs 12 residues. Per the germline V gene, CDR1 is LNHNV and CDR2 is YYDKDF (reference sequence). The V and J ends lost 5 bases and 4 bases respectively, with 8 bases between them. The CDR3 nucleotides are TGTGCCACCAGCCGCGACAGCTATGGCTACACCTTC. It is translated as CATSRDSYGYTF.

This clone has a handful of counts. The CDR3 loop is CALGDPRSNQPQHF. CDR3 bases: TGTGCCCTAGGAGACCCCAGGAGCAATCAGCCCCAGCATTTT. The V and J genes are TRBV19 and TRBJ1-5; no firm D call. CDR3 length: 14 residues. Germline CDR1 LNHDA, CDR2 SQIVND (reference sequence). V dropped 11 bases and J dropped 1 base, with 15 bases sitting between them.

This rearrangement joins TRBV2 to TRBJ2-2; D unclear. V was cut by 3 bases and J by 3 bases, with 8 bases left in between. CDR1 and CDR2 from the germline V gene are SNHLY and FYNNEI. The CDR3 length is 14 residues. Here the CDR3 reads CASSEFRDTGELFF. As DNA, the CDR3 is TGTGCCAGCAGTGAGTTTAGGGACACCGGGGAGCTGTTTTTT.

This clone was seen more than once but under ten times. This sample also contains other DNA sequences that code for the same CDR3. The rearrangement joins TRBV7-2 to TRBJ2-5, with D maybe TRBD2 (6 bases). Trimming took 1 base from V and 2 from J, leaving 8 bases between them. Per germline, CDR1 SGHTA and CDR2 FQGNSA. This CDR3 contains 14 residues. CDR3 region: CASSLVAAQETQYF. Written as DNA, the CDR3 is TGTGCCAGCAGCTTAGTAGCGGCACAAGAGACCCAGTACTTC.

The rearrangement links TRBV15 to TRBJ2-1; TRBD2 matches at 14 bases. Germline V gives CDR1 LNHNV, CDR2 YYDKDF (reference sequence). Trimming took 2 bases from V and 7 from J; bases not matched to a gene: 10. This CDR3 contains 18 residues. The CDR3 sequence is CATSRSGLAGVLWNEQFF. The CDR3 bases are TGTGCCACCAGCAGATCGGGACTAGCGGGAGTCCTTTGGAATGAGCAGTTCTTC.

This clone occurred a few times. The V and J genes are TRBV30 and TRBJ2-3, with TRBD2 matching 7 bases. Germline V CDR1 and CDR2: GTSNPN, SVGIG (reference sequence). V was clipped by 3 bases and J by 5 bases; unmatched bases: 8. CDR3 length equals 14 residues. Here the CDR3 reads CAWSRGEVVDTQYF. DNA of the CDR3: TGTGCCTGGAGCCGGGGGGAGGTAGTAGATACGCAGTATTTT.

The chain employs TRBV28 and TRBJ1-2; tentatively, D is TRBD1 (5 bases). Germline V gene data show CDR1 as MDHEN and CDR2 as SYDVKM. The germline V and J ends were trimmed by 3 bases and 2 bases, with 13 bases remaining between them. This CDR3 is 15 amino acids long. The chain's CDR3 is CASSFIGTLNYGYTF. Written as DNA, the CDR3 is TGTGCCAGCAGTTTTATCGGGACTTTGAACTATGGCTACACCTTC.

The chain uses TRBV14 and TRBJ1-1; maybe TRBD1 (6 bases). In germline, CDR1 is SGHDN, CDR2 FVKESK. The CDR3 has 15 residues. The germline V and J ends were trimmed by 6 bases and 0 bases, with 14 bases remaining between them. The CDR3 is CASRRMQGMNTEAFF. Here the CDR3 DNA reads TGTGCCAGCAGACGTATGCAGGGGATGAACACTGAAGCTTTCTTT.

This clone was picked up a small number of times. This rearrangement joins TRBV9 to TRBJ2-3; no clear D gene. Trimming shortened V by 1 base and J by 3 bases, and 6 bases separated the two germline ends. This CDR3 has 13 residues. Germline V gene data show CDR1 as SGDLS and CDR2 as YYNGEE. CDR3 amino acids: CASSVFLTDTQYF. The CDR3 DNA follows: TGTGCCAGCAGCGTATTTCTTACAGATACGCAGTATTTT.

This chain links TRBV9 with TRBJ2-2; 7 bases fit TRBD2. The CDR3 covers 15 residues. V was clipped by 4 bases and J by 0 bases; unmatched bases: 3. Germline V gene data show CDR1 as SGDLS and CDR2 as YYNGEE. The CDR3 loop is CASSKRGSNTGELFF. The CDR3 DNA reads as TGTGCCAGCAGCAAGCGGGGTTCGAACACCGGGGAGCTGTTTTTT.

V and J are TRBV30 and TRBJ2-7, with TRBD1 matching over 7 bases. Germline V gene sequence: CDR1 GTSNPN, CDR2 SVGIG (reference sequence). V shed 2 bases and J 5 bases; nucleotides not matched to a gene: 6. The CDR3 extends over 13 amino acids. CDR3 amino acids: CAWSIHRGHEQYF. The CDR3 DNA is TGTGCCTGGAGTATCCACAGGGGCCACGAGCAGTACTTC.

V is TRBV7-8 and J is TRBJ1-3, with D unclear. The CDR3 is 14 amino acids. The V gene lost 2 bases and the J gene lost 8 bases, with 13 bases spanning the gap. CDR1 and CDR2 (germline): SGHVS, FQNEAQ. The CDR3 DNA reads as TGTGCCAGCAGCTTACAGGCCATGAGTGACACCATATATTTT. Translating gives CASSLQAMSDTIYF.

Written as DNA, the CDR3 is TGCGCCAGCAGCCAGATACAGGGGAGTGAGCAGTTCTTC. Its protein product is CASSQIQGSEQFF. This chain joins TRBV4-1 and TRBJ2-1; 7 nucleotides align to TRBD1. Trimming took 3 bases from V and 9 from J; bases not matched to a gene: 5. This CDR3 has 13 amino acids. The V gene's germline CDR1 is MGHRA and CDR2 YSYEKL.

The chain employs TRBV6-5 and TRBJ2-7; 9 positions agree with TRBD2. With 8 bases clipped from V and 1 base from J, the junction kept 3 bases outside the gene matches. CDR3 length: 13 amino acids. Looked up from germline, CDR1 is MNHEY and CDR2 is SVGAGI. Written as DNA, the CDR3 is TGTGCCAGCCAGAGCGGGAGGTCCTACGAGCAGTACTTC. Protein product: CASQSGRSYEQYF.

The chain is built from TRBV7-2 and TRBJ2-7; TRBD2 matches at 10 bases. Germline CDR1 is SGHTA and CDR2 is FQGNSA. V shed 7 bases and J 3 bases; nucleotides not matched to a gene: 6. CDR3 length: 14 amino acids. CDR3 loop: CASNTGTSVYEQYF. The CDR3 DNA reads as TGTGCCAGCAATACCGGGACTAGCGTCTACGAGCAGTACTTC.

The chain recombines TRBV5-1 with TRBJ2-5; 9 bases align to TRBD2. Germline-derived CDR1 and CDR2 are SGHRS and YFSETQ. Losses at the gene ends were 4 bases for V and 5 bases for J; bases not matched to a gene: 6. The CDR3 is 14 residues long. CDR3 amino acids: CASSNGLAWETQYF. CDR3 sequence (DNA): TGCGCCAGCAGCAACGGACTAGCGTGGGAGACCCAGTACTTC. The complete variable domain, with remaining parts taken from reference TRBV5-1 and TRBJ2-5, reads KAGVTQTPRYLIKTRGQQVTLSCSPISGHRSVSWYQQTPGQGLQFLFEYFSETQRNKGNFPGRFSGRQFSNSRSEMNVSTLELGDSALYLCASSNGLAWETQYFGPGTRLLVL.

The J gene is TRBJ1-2, the V gene TRBV14; D ambiguous. CDR1 and CDR2 from the germline V gene are SGHDN and FVKESK. This CDR3 is 17 amino acids long. Trimming shortened V by 1 base and J by 0 bases, and 15 bases separated the two germline ends. The CDR3 DNA reads as TGTGCCAGCAGCCAAGGGACGCCGAGACAATCTAACTATGGCTACACCTTC. Translation gives CASSQGTPRQSNYGYTF.

This clone was picked up a small number of times. The chain carries TRBV7-2 and TRBJ2-5, with D possibly matching TRBD1 (6 bases). V lost 4 bases and J 2 bases, leaving 20 bases between the germline ends. The CDR3 is 17 residues long. In germline, CDR1 is SGHTA, CDR2 FQGNSA. CDR3 amino acids: CASSSYTLRDKQETQYF. CDR3 DNA sequence: TGTGCCAGCAGCTCCTATACCCTCCGGGACAAGCAAGAGACCCAGTACTTC.

The gene calls are TRBV7-9 and TRBJ1-1; TRBD1 agrees at 9 bases. Per germline, CDR1 SEHNR and CDR2 FQNEAQ (reference sequence). The CDR3 totals 17 residues. Trimming removed 4 bases from V and 0 bases from J; junction bases left unmatched: 9. Here the CDR3 reads CASSSTGGNGLNTEAFF. The CDR3, as DNA: TGTGCCAGCAGCTCGACAGGGGGAAATGGGCTGAACACTGAAGCTTTCTTT.

For this clone: The sample carries other DNA sequences with the same CDR3. The chain links TRBV7-3 to TRBJ2-1, with 9 positions matching TRBD2. The length of the CDR3 is 15 residues. Looked up from germline, CDR1 is SGHTA and CDR2 is FQGTGA. After removal of 3 bases from V and 0 bases from J, the junction contained 0 bases not matched to a gene. The chain's CDR3 is CASSFSGGSYNEQFF. CDR3 DNA sequence: TGTGCCAGCAGCTTTAGCGGGGGCTCCTACAATGAGCAGTTCTTC.